This TCR beta chain is drawn from a study of cytomegalovirus exposure and HLA in healthy donors. At the level of the study: Researchers found that roughly 80% of 350 to 500 genotyped donors fell within the Caucasian-associated ancestry cluster. General study points: Presence/absence analyses took donor sequencing depth as roughly uniform.

Concerning this clone: The target antigen is unknown.

Nominally healthy donors were sampled, though unrecorded immune exposures were likely. Primers included in the PCR were 60 Vbeta and 13 Jbeta primers. Using immunoSEQ multiplex PCR, the repertoire was profiled, and TCRdb retains in-frame clones only, with some absent. The sample carries approximately 160,000 clones, 77% recorded once. This TCR derives from a male donor in good health and CMV-seropositive. Sequencing was done on a sample of PBMCs.

As DNA, the CDR3 is TGCGCCAGCAGCTTGAGGGGGACTAATGAAAAACTGTTTTTT. Amino acid sequence: CASSLRGTNEKLFF. This chain joins TRBV5-1 and TRBJ1-4; perhaps TRBD1 as D (6 bases). The CDR3 sequence is 14 residues long. Germline lookup yields CDR1 SGHRS and CDR2 YFSETQ. Trimming pared 1 base from V and 2 bases from J, leaving 6 bases between.